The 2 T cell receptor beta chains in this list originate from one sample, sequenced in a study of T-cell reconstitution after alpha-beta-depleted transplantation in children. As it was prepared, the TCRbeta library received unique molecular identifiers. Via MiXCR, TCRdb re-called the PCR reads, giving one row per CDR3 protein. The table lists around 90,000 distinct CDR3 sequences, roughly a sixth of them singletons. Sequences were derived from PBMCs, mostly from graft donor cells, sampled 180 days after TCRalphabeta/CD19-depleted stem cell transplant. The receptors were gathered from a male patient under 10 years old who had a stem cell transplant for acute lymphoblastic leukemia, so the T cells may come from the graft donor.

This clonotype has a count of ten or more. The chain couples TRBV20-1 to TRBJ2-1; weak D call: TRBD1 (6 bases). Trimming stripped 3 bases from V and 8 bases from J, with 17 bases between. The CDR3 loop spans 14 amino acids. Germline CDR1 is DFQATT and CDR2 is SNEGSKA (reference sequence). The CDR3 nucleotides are TGCAGTGCTAGTGGGGGCGGACTTAGGGATGAGCAGTTCTTC. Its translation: CSASGGGLRDEQFF.

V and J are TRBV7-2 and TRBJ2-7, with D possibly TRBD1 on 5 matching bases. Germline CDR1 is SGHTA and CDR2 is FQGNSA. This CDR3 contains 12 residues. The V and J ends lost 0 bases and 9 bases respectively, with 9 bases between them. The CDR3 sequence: CASSLAAGLQYF. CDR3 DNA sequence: TGTGCCAGCAGCTTAGCGGCAGGGTTGCAGTACTTC.